Listed here are 3 T cell receptor beta chains from one sample, sequenced in a study of T cell repertoires in cytomegalovirus infection. TCRdb reprocessed the reads via MiXCR and lists one record per CDR3 protein. The sample has about 150,000 distinct CDR3 sequences; 20% to 30% are singletons. Sequencing was carried out using PBMCs. Receptors were obtained from a human donor in good health (CMV status not recorded). Some clones in this sample may be carry-over from other donors' samples.

The chain combines TRBV28 with TRBJ2-3; TRBD1 agrees at 11 bases. The germline gives CDR1 MDHEN, CDR2 SYDVKM. The CDR3 has 18 amino acids. Trimming took 5 bases from V and 5 from J; bases not matched to a gene: 15. The CDR3 nucleotides are TGTGCCAGCAGTCTCCCGCCGGGGACAGGGGGACTCGAAGATACGCAGTATTTT. Translating it yields CASSLPPGTGGLEDTQYF.

This clonotype has a handful of counts. This chain connects TRBV6-2 or TRBV6-3 to TRBJ2-1, with 8 bases identical to TRBD1. With 6 bases clipped from V and 5 bases from J, the junction kept 12 bases outside the gene matches. The germline V gene encodes CDR1 MNHEY and CDR2 SVGEGT. This CDR3 has 16 amino acids. CDR3 DNA sequence: TGTGCCAGCAGCCTTCTCAGGGGGCCAGGGGACAATGAGCAGTTCTTC. It is translated as CASSLLRGPGDNEQFF.

There are many counts of this clonotype. V usage is TRBV6-1 and J usage is TRBJ2-1, with 14 bases fitting TRBD2. Trimming at V came to 4 bases and at J to 0 bases, leaving 11 bases not matched to a gene. The CDR3 loop spans 20 amino acids. The germline gives CDR1 MNHNS, CDR2 SASEGT. The CDR3: CASSGPPGTSGRSSYNEQFF. In DNA, the CDR3 is TGTGCCAGCAGTGGACCCCCGGGGACTAGCGGGAGAAGCTCCTACAATGAGCAGTTCTTC.